Listed here is a single T cell receptor (beta chain). The data stem from a study of a mutant IDH1 vaccine in newly diagnosed glioma. The time point: baseline, week 1 (first vaccination visit). The treatment denotes: pre-vaccination baseline after standard-of-care therapy. TCRdb keeps only in-frame clones here, not all; method: immunoSEQ multiplex PCR. This table has tens of thousands of clones, around 83% appearing once. The CDR3 consists of 14 residues. Germline lookup yields CDR1 MGHDK and CDR2 SYGVNS. V was pared by 4 bases and J by 0 bases, with 7 bases between. The rearrangement links TRBV25-1 to TRBJ1-3; D is ambiguous. The sequence was collected from a woman aged 18 to 35 with glioma. Some clones in this sample may be carry-over from other donors' samples. Here the sequenced sample was peripheral blood mononuclear cells (PBMCs), taken from a glioma patient treated with radiotherapy, temozolomide or both. CDR3 sequence reads: CASSAHDSGNTIYF. The DNA for the CDR3 is TGTGCCAGCAGTGCTCACGACTCTGGAAACACCATATATTTT.